In its sample, the clone carrying this T cell receptor (beta chain) was seen once. Its specificity is not known. The sample belongs to a study of cytomegalovirus exposure and HLA in healthy donors. On the study more broadly: Drawn from HLA-typed donors, 80 million to 100 million unique TCRs were held in an early data release.

PCR employed 60 Vbeta and 13 Jbeta primers. Assay used: immunoSEQ multiplex PCR; TCRdb lists only in-frame clones, some missing. This table holds about 180,000 clones, 80% found once. The trim removed 7 bases at V and 0 bases at J, leaving 9 bases unmatched. The CDR3 loop spans 15 amino acids. The germline CDR1 and CDR2 sequences are MNHEY and SMNVEV (reference sequence). Findings of the study overall: A further, later analysis showed that HLA-associated TCR beta chains (compared with equally common others) were more clonally expanded.

This clonotype originated in a man in his forties in good health and CMV-seronegative. V gene TRBV27 combines with J gene TRBJ2-7, with 7 positions matching TRBD1. The sequenced material came from PBMCs. The CDR3 loop is CASTARQGASYEQYF. In DNA form, the CDR3 reads TGTGCCAGCACCGCTAGACAGGGCGCCTCCTACGAGCAGTACTTC.